The 14 T cell receptor beta chains listed next were all sequenced from one sample in a study of blood T cell repertoires in COVID-19. Only in-frame clones appear in the TCRdb table, and some are missing; sequencing was by immunoSEQ multiplex PCR. The sample contains approximately 210,000 clones, over 75% of which appear only once. Sequenced sample: peripheral blood. The receptors shown here come from a woman in her forties who had recovered from COVID-19.

This rearrangement joins TRBV27 to TRBJ1-2; possibly TRBD1 for D (6 bases). CDR1 MNHEY and CDR2 SMNVEV come from the germline V gene (reference sequence). V was clipped by 3 bases and J by 8 bases, with 19 bases between them. This CDR3 is 15 amino acids long. The CDR3 sequence: CASSFPGKQGYGYTF. The CDR3 region has the DNA TGTGCCAGCAGTTTTCCCGGGAAACAGGGTTACGGCTACACCTTC.

The chain links TRBV4-1 to TRBJ2-5, with D unresolved. The CDR3 has 15 amino acids. Trimming removed 4 bases at V and 1 base at J, with 13 bases between. Germline lookup yields CDR1 MGHRA and CDR2 YSYEKL. For the CDR3, the DNA is TGCGCCAGCAGCCGCAACCAGGATGTCCAAGAGACCCAGTACTTC. As protein: CASSRNQDVQETQYF.

The chain carries TRBV27 and TRBJ2-5, with a tentative D call TRBD1 (6 bases). The CDR3 contains 13 residues. The V gene's germline CDR1 is MNHEY and CDR2 SMNVEV (reference sequence). Trimming cost V 6 bases and J 4 bases, with 12 bases left between them. CDR3 amino acids: CASRTRGAETQYF. DNA for the CDR3: TGTGCCAGCAGAACCAGGGGTGCAGAGACCCAGTACTTC.

This clone showed up just once. In nucleotides, the CDR3 is TGTGCCAGCAGCCAGTATGGCTACACCTTC. Translation: CASSQYGYTF. The V gene is TRBV28, the J gene TRBJ1-2; D remains unclear. Trimming took off 6 bases at V and 5 bases at J, with 4 bases between the two ends. The germline V gene has CDR1 MDHEN and CDR2 SYDVKM. The CDR3 spans 10 residues.

The chain links TRBV7-9 to TRBJ2-2, with D uncertain. Germline assignment: CDR1 SEHNR and CDR2 FQNEAQ (reference sequence). V lost 5 bases, J lost 1 base, and 14 bases lay in between. The CDR3 spans 16 residues. For the CDR3, the DNA is TGTGCCAGCAGCCCGCCTCCTGCGAAGAACACCGGGGAGCTGTTTTTT. It codes for CASSPPPAKNTGELFF.

The rearrangement links TRBV6-5 to TRBJ1-5; TRBD1 matches 12 bases. After removal of 4 bases from V and 2 bases from J, the junction contained 3 bases not matched to a gene. The CDR3 totals 16 residues. CDR1 and CDR2 (germline): MNHEY, SVGAGI. The CDR3 region is CASSSGTGGGNQPQHF. DNA of the CDR3: TGTGCCAGCAGTTCCGGGACAGGGGGCGGCAATCAGCCCCAGCATTTT.

The chain joins TRBV29-1 to TRBJ1-2; D uncertain. CDR1 and CDR2 (germline): SQVTM, ANQGSEA. V was clipped by 7 bases and J by 8 bases, with 14 bases between them. The CDR3 totals 11 residues. This CDR3 reads CSGAWGDGYTF. The CDR3 DNA reads as TGCAGCGGTGCCTGGGGAGACGGCTACACCTTC. The full variable domain, its missing parts supplied by reference TRBV29-1 and TRBJ1-2, is SAVISQKPSRDICQRGTSLTIQCQVDSQVTMMFWYRQQPGQSLTLIATANQGSEATYESGFVIDKFPISRPNLTFSTLTVSNMSPEDSSIYLCSGAWGDGYTFGSGTRLTVV.

The chain has TRBV29-1 and TRBJ2-1, with 8 bases fitting TRBD1. This CDR3 spans 14 amino acids. The J segment lost 5 bases and the V segment lost 3 bases, leaving 6 bases of the junction unmatched. Germline values: CDR1 SQVTM, CDR2 ANQGSEA. The CDR3 sequence: CSVERDRSHNEQFF. CDR3 DNA sequence: TGCAGCGTTGAGAGGGACAGGTCCCACAATGAGCAGTTCTTC.

V is TRBV10-3 and J is TRBJ1-1; D might be TRBD1 (5 bases). V was pared by 0 bases and J by 3 bases, with 17 bases between. CDR1 and CDR2 (germline): ENHRY, SYGVKD. This CDR3 spans 17 amino acids. Here the CDR3 reads CAISESGRARADTEAFF. In DNA form, the CDR3 reads TGTGCCATCAGTGAGTCAGGCAGGGCAAGGGCAGACACTGAAGCTTTCTTT.

The CDR3 here is CASSLNRGNQPQHF. The CDR3 DNA reads TGTGCCAGCAGCTTAAACAGGGGCAATCAGCCCCAGCATTTT. J is TRBJ1-5 and V is TRBV7-3, with D perhaps TRBD1 (6 bases). The V gene lost 1 base and the J gene lost 2 bases, with 6 bases spanning the gap. The V gene's germline CDR1 is SGHTA and CDR2 FQGTGA. This CDR3 spans 14 amino acids.

V is TRBV28 and J is TRBJ2-7, with D perhaps matching TRBD2 (6 bases). The CDR3 length is 14 residues. The ends were cut back, 8 bases at V and 4 bases at J, with 18 bases in the middle. Germline V CDR1 and CDR2: MDHEN, SYDVKM. CDR3 sequence: CASLSEGTSYEQYF. CDR3 DNA sequence: TGTGCCAGCCTATCGGAGGGAACCAGTTACGAGCAGTACTTC.

This clone has just one count. A junction boundary mismatches the germline segment, possibly from a read error. The rearrangement uses TRBV14 and TRBJ2-7; a weak D match, TRBD1 (5 bases). In germline, CDR1 is SGHDN, CDR2 FVKESK. The length of the CDR3 is 17 residues. CDR3 protein: CASSQEQETASSSEQYF. CDR3 sequence (DNA): TGTGCCAGCAGCCAAGAGCAGGAGACAGCATCCTCCTCCGAGCAGTACTTC.

This clone came up a few times. V and J are TRBV7-9 and TRBJ2-1; D call uncertain. Germline CDR1 reads SEHNR; CDR2 reads FQNEAQ (reference sequence). Trimming shortened V by 5 bases and J by 7 bases, and 9 bases separated the two germline ends. CDR3 length: 12 amino acids. The CDR3 spells CASSALANEQFF. The CDR3 DNA follows: TGTGCCAGCAGCGCCCTCGCGAATGAGCAGTTCTTC.

The gene calls are TRBV7-2 and TRBJ1-2; TRBD1 is a possible D gene (6 bases). Germline values: CDR1 SGHTA, CDR2 FQGNSA. V was clipped by 1 base and J by 10 bases, with 10 bases between them. This CDR3 has 12 residues. The CDR3 sequence is CASSLGRQAYTF. CDR3 in DNA: TGTGCCAGCAGCTTAGGCCGACAGGCCTACACCTTC. The variable domain in full, completed from reference TRBV7-2 and TRBJ1-2, reads GAGVSQSPSNKVTEKGKDVELRCDPISGHTALYWYRQSLGQGLEFLIYFQGNSAPDKSGLPSDRFSAERTGGSVSTLTIQRTQQEDSAVYLCASSLGRQAYTFGSGTRLTVV.